This T cell receptor beta chain is from a study of blood T cell repertoires in COVID-19. Study-level information: Spain, Italy and the United States supplied samples that represented acute and convalescent COVID-19.

The germline V gene has CDR1 MDHEN and CDR2 SYDVKM. The trim removed 8 bases at V and 4 bases at J, leaving 10 bases unmatched. The CDR3 loop spans 14 amino acids. The protocol was immunoSEQ multiplex PCR, while the TCRdb copy is restricted to in-frame clones and leaves out a portion. The sample yields around 200,000 clones, roughly 84% seen once. Participants came from roughly 24 US areas, aged about 18 to 89 years. Material for sequencing was PBMCs or T cells enriched from blood (not recorded which). This TCR was sampled from a woman aged 30 to 39 who had recovered from COVID-19. The gene calls are TRBV28 and TRBJ1-2; 7 nucleotides match TRBD1. This CDR3 is CASWTGGSGYGYTF. The DNA of the CDR3 is TGTGCCAGCTGGACAGGAGGGTCTGGCTATGGCTACACCTTC.